The present T cell receptor beta chain was sequenced within a study of vaccination effects on CD4 cells after COVID-19. Sequencing in the ViraFEST assay came after antigen-specific CD4+ T cells had been expanded with viral peptide pools, which were used to stimulate PBMC. Subsequent to roughly 9 days of culture, CD4+ T cells were isolated. Negative nucleocapsid antibody tests before and after vaccination confirmed no previous SARS-CoV-2 infection. Approximately 2 million PBMC were seeded per well and grown in the presence of around 10 IU/ml IL-2 and 9.5 to 10 ug/ml peptides. CDR1 LGHDT and CDR2 YNNKEL come from the germline V gene (reference sequence). V lost 2 bases to trimming and J lost 10 bases; unmatched junction nucleotides: 8. The CDR3 length is 16 residues. Method: immunoSEQ multiplex PCR; TCRdb's copy keeps in-frame clones and lacks some. The repertoire has about 24,000 clones, less than 80% of them found once; the top ten carry around 3.5%.

About this clone itself: The antigen is undetermined.

The sequence derives from a human donor who received a COVID-19 vaccine. V and J are TRBV3-1 (or the pseudogene TRBV3-2) and TRBJ1-6, with 10 bases that match TRBD1. This specimen was CD4+ T cells from PBMCs cultured with SARS-CoV-2 spike peptides, taken before COVID-19 vaccination. The DNA for the CDR3 is TGTGCCAGCAGCCAACCTCCCGGGACAGGGGTATCACCCCTCCACTTT. Protein: CASSQPPGTGVSPLHF.